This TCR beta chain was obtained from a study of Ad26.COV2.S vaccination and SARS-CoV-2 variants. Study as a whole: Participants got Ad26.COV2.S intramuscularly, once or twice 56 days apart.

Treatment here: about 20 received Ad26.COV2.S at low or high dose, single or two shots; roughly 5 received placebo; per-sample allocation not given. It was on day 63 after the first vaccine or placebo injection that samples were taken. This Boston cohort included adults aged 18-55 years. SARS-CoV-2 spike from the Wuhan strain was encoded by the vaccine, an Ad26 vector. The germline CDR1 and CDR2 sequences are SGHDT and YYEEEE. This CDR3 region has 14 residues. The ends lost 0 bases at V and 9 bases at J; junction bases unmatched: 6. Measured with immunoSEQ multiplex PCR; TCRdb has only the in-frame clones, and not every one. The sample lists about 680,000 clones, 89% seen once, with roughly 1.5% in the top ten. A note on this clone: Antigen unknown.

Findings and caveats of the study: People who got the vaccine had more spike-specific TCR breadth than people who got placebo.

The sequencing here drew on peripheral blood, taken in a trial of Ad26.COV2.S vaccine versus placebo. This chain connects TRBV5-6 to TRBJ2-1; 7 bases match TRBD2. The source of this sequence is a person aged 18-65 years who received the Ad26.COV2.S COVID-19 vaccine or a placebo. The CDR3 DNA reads TGTGCCAGCAGCTTGGGAGGCGGGAGTATTGAGCAGTTCTTC. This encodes CASSLGGGSIEQFF.